This T cell receptor (beta chain) emerged from a study of blood T cell repertoires in COVID-19. This CDR3 is 14 amino acids long. V lost 3 bases, J lost 0 bases, and 8 bases lay in between. Germline CDR1 and CDR2: MDHEN and SYDVKM. Measured with immunoSEQ multiplex PCR; TCRdb has only the in-frame clones, and not every one. The table has about 200,000 clones, approximately 90% seen once. Sequencing was carried out using peripheral blood. This chain uses TRBV28 with TRBJ2-5, with D possibly matching TRBD1 (5 bases). This sequence was found in a man aged 25-40 years with acute or convalescent COVID-19. The CDR3 DNA follows: TGTGCCAGCAGTTTTTCAGGGAACCAAGAGACCCAGTACTTC. It encodes CASSFSGNQETQYF. The whole variable domain, remainder taken from reference TRBV28 and TRBJ2-5, is DVKVTQSSRYLVKRTGEKVFLECVQDMDHENMFWYRQDPGLGLRLIYFSYDVKMKEKGDIPEGYSVSREKKERFSLILESASTNQTSMYLCASSFSGNQETQYFGPGTRLLVL.